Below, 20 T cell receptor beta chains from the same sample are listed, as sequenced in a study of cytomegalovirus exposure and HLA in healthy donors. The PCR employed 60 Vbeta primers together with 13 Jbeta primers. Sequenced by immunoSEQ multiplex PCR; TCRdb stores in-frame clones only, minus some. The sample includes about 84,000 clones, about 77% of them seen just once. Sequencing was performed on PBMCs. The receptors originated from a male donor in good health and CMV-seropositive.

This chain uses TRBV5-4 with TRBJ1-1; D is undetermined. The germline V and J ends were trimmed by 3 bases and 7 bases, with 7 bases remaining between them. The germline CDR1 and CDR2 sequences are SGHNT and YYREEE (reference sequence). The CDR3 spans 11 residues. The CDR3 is CASSSSNEAFF. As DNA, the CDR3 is TGTGCCAGCAGCTCTAGTAATGAAGCTTTCTTT. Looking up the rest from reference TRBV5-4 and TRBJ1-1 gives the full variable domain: ETGVTQSPTHLIKTRGQQVTLRCSSQSGHNTVSWYQQALGQGPQFIFQYYREEENGRGNFPPRFSGLQFPNYSSELNVNALELDDSALYLCASSSSNEAFFGQGTRLTVV.

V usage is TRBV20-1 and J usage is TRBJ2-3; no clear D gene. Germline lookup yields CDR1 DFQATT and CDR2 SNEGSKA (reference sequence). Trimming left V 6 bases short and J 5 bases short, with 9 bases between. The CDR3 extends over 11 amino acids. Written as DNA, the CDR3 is TGCAGTGCGCGACAAGTAGATACGCAGTATTTT. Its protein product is CSARQVDTQYF.

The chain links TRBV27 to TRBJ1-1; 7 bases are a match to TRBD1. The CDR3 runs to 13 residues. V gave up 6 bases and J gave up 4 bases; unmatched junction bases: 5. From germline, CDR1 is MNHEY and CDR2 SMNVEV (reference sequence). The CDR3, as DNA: TGTGCCAGCAGGCCAACAGGGGTCACTGAAGCTTTCTTT. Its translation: CASRPTGVTEAFF.

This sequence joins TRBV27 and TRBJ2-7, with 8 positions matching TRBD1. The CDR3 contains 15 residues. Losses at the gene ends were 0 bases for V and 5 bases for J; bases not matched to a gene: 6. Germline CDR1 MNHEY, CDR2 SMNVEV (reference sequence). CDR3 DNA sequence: TGTGCCAGCAGTTTATCGACCAGGGGGCACCACGAGCAGTACTTC. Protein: CASSLSTRGHHEQYF.

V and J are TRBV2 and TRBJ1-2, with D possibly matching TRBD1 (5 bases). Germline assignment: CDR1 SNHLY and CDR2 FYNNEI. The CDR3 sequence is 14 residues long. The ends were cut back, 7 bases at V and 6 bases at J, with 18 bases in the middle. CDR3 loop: CASKYSGGINGYTF. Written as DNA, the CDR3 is TGTGCCAGCAAATACAGCGGGGGGATAAATGGCTACACCTTC.

CDR3 region: CASTGDRYYEQYF. CDR3 bases: TGTGCCAGTACTGGGGACAGGTACTACGAGCAGTACTTC. This rearrangement joins TRBV2 to TRBJ2-5; TRBD1 agrees at 8 bases. The DNA end is a closer match to TRBJ2-7, so the J assignment may be wrong. CDR3 length equals 13 residues. Per the germline V gene, CDR1 is SNHLY and CDR2 is FYNNEI.

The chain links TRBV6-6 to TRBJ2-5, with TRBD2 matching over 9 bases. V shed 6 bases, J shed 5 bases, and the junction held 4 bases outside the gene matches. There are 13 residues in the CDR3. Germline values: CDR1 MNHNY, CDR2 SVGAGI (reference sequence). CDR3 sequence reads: CASRIAGEETQYF. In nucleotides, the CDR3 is TGTGCCAGCAGGATAGCGGGAGAGGAGACCCAGTACTTC.

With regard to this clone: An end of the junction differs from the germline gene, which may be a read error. CDR3: CSSSFSSYEQYF. The CDR3 region has the DNA TGTTCCAGCAGCTTCAGCTCCTACGAGCAGTACTTC. The chain is built from TRBV7-9 and TRBJ2-7; D gene ambiguous. In germline, CDR1 is SEHNR, CDR2 FQNEAQ (reference sequence). The length of the CDR3 is 12 residues.

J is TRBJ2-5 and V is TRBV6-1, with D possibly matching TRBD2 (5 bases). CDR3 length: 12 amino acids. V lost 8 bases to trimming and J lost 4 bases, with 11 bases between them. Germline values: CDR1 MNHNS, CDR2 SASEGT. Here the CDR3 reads CASARTGETQYF. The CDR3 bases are TGTGCCAGCGCCAGGACTGGAGAGACCCAGTACTTC.

CDR3 nucleotide sequence: TGTGCCAGCAGCTTGGGACTGAATTACGAGCAGTACTTC. It encodes CASSLGLNYEQYF. The gene calls are TRBV7-8 and TRBJ2-7; perhaps TRBD2 as D (6 bases). V was pared by 3 bases and J by 4 bases, with 10 bases between. This CDR3 region has 13 residues. The germline V gene encodes CDR1 SGHVS and CDR2 FQNEAQ.

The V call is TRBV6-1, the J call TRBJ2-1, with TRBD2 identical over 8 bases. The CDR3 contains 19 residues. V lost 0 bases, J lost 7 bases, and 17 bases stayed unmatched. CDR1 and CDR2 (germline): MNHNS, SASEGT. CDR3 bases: TGTGCCAGCAGTGAAGCGGCTAGCGGGCGTGGGCGTGAGGGGAATGAGCAGTTCTTC. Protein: CASSEAASGRGREGNEQFF.

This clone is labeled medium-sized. Written as DNA, the CDR3 is TGTGCCAGCAGTGCAACAGGGGGGACTGAAGCTTTCTTT. Encoded protein: CASSATGGTEAFF. The chain employs TRBV6-5 and TRBJ1-1, with TRBD1 identical over 8 bases. Per the germline V gene, CDR1 is MNHEY and CDR2 is SVGAGI. This CDR3 is 13 amino acids long. V shed 5 bases and J 5 bases; nucleotides not matched to a gene: 4.

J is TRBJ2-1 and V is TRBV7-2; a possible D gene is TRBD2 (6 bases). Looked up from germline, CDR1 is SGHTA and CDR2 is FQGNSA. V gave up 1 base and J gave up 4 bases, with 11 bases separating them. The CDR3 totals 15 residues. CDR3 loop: CASSLGRDFYNEQFF. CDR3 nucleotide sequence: TGTGCCAGCAGCTTAGGGAGGGACTTTTACAATGAGCAGTTCTTC.

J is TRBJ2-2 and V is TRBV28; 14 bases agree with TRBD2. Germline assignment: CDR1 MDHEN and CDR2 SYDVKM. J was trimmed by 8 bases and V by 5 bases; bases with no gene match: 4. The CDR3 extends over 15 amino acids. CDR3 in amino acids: CASSGLAGGRGELFF. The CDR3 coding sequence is TGTGCCAGCAGTGGACTAGCGGGAGGCCGTGGGGAGCTGTTTTTT. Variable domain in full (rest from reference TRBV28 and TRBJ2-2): DVKVTQSSRYLVKRTGEKVFLECVQDMDHENMFWYRQDPGLGLRLIYFSYDVKMKEKGDIPEGYSVSREKKERFSLILESASTNQTSMYLCASSGLAGGRGELFFGEGSRLTVL.

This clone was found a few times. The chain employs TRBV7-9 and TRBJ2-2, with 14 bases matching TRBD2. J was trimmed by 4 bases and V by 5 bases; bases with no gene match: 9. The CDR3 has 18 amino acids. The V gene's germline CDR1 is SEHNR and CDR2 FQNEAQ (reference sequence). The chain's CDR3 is CASSDPTSGRARTGELFF. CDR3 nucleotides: TGTGCCAGCAGCGATCCGACTAGCGGGAGGGCCCGCACCGGGGAGCTGTTTTTT.

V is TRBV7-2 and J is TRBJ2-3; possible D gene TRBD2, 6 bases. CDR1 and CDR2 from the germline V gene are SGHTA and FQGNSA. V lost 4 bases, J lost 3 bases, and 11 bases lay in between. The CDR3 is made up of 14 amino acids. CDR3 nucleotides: TGTGCCAGCAGCTCCTATCGGGGGACAGATACGCAGTATTTT. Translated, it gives CASSSYRGTDTQYF. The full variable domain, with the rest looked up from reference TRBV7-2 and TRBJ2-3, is GAGVSQSPSNKVTEKGKDVELRCDPISGHTALYWYRQSLGQGLEFLIYFQGNSAPDKSGLPSDRFSAERTGGSVSTLTIQRTQQEDSAVYLCASSSYRGTDTQYFGPGTRLTVL.

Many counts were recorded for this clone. The CDR3 region is CASNADRDPYEQYF. The CDR3, as DNA: TGTGCCAGCAATGCGGACAGGGATCCCTACGAGCAGTACTTC. The chain joins TRBV6-4 to TRBJ2-7; 8 bases match TRBD1. V trimming: 7 bases; J trimming: 2 bases; junction bases outside the gene matches: 7. Germline values: CDR1 MRHNA, CDR2 SNTAGT. The CDR3 sequence is 14 residues long.

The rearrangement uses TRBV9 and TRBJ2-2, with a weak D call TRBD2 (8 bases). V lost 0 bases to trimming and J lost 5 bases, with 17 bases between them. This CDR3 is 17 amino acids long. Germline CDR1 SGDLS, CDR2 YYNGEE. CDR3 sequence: CASSVAGLAGGTGELFF. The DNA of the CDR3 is TGTGCCAGCAGCGTAGCAGGACTAGCAGGGGGGACCGGGGAGCTGTTTTTT.

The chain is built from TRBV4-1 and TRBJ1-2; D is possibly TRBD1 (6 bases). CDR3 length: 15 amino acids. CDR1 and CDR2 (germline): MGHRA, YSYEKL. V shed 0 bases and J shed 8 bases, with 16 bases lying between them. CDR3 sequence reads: CASSQEGRGAQGYTF. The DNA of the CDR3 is TGCGCCAGCAGCCAAGAGGGTCGGGGGGCTCAGGGCTACACCTTC.

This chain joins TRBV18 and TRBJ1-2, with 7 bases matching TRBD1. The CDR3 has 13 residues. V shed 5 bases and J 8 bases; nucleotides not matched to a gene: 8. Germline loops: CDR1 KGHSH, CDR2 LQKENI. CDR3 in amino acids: CASSTDRAGGYTF. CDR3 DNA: TGTGCCAGCTCAACCGACAGGGCGGGAGGCTACACCTTC.